This T cell receptor (beta chain) came from a study of regulatory T cells in long-lasting Graves disease. In this sample, this clonotype turned up many times. The CDR3 covers 13 residues. V was cut by 2 bases and J by 5 bases, with 6 bases left in between. Germline V lookup: CDR1 MNHEY, CDR2 SVGAGI. Sequencing libraries for TCR beta were prepared with iRepertoire HTBI primers and Arm-PCR of CDR3 regions. MiXCR was run by TCRdb on the multiplex PCR reads, yielding one entry per CDR3 protein. The table records about 290,000 distinct CDR3 sequences, around 23% of them present only once. Regarding time point: persistent/refractory GD, antithyroid drugs over 5 years with positive TRAb. Researchers made the TCR library from RNA that was extracted from PBMCs.

The clonotype comes from a female donor with Graves disease. The source was peripheral blood mononuclear cells (PBMCs), collected when the disease was refractory, from a patient treated with antithyroid drugs. The chain links TRBV6-5 to TRBJ2-2; D gene uncertain. CDR3 region: CASSYGVTGELFF. CDR3 nucleotides: TGTGCCAGCAGTTACGGGGTAACCGGGGAGCTGTTTTTT.